The 21 T cell receptor beta chains given below trace back to one sample, sequenced in a study of T cells after yellow fever vaccination (dated by TCRdb to between 2018 and 2021). The treatment or condition label on this specimen signifies: live attenuated yellow fever vaccine strain. The protocol used for the library was 5' RACE. These reads were obtained on an Illumina HiSeq 2500. TCRdb itself trimmed the public reads at Q25 with fastp, ran MiXCR and retained productive beta chains. Identical CDR3 proteins give one entry, which carries the most common genes and DNA. The table for this sample lists under 400,000 distinct CDR3 sequences; around 10% of them were counted only once. The leading ten clones occupy less than 20% of the sample. The sample here was PBMCs, taken on the day of the first yellow fever vaccination. These receptors all come from a man between 18 and 29 years old who received the YFV17D yellow fever vaccine.

In this sample, this clonotype turned up a few times. The chain uses TRBV11-2 and TRBJ2-3; 9 bases are a match to TRBD2. CDR1 is SGHAT and CDR2 is FQNNGV in the germline V gene. The CDR3 is 17 amino acids. Germline trimming cut 3 bases from V and 6 bases from J; bases unmatched to any gene: 13. The CDR3 DNA reads as TGTGCCAGCAGCTTTAACCCCAGGCGGGGGGGCCCGGATACGCAGTATTTT. Translated, it gives CASSFNPRRGGPDTQYF.

This clonotype was counted ten times or more. The chain couples TRBV11-2 to TRBJ1-6, with TRBD1 matching over 9 bases. Germline lookup yields CDR1 SGHAT and CDR2 FQNNGV. With V trimmed by 4 bases and J by 7 bases, 5 bases remained unmatched. The CDR3 is 15 residues long. CDR3 sequence (DNA): TGTGCCAGCAGCTGGGGACAGGGAGGCAATTCACCCCTCCACTTT. Protein product: CASSWGQGGNSPLHF.

The chain is built from TRBV5-1 and TRBJ1-1; D is unclear. Per the germline V gene, CDR1 is SGHRS and CDR2 is YFSETQ. Trimming left V 0 bases short and J 2 bases short, with 11 bases between. The CDR3 runs 15 residues. DNA for the CDR3: TGCGCCAGCAGCTTGGCCTCCCGGAAAAACACTGAAGCTTTCTTT. It yields the protein CASSLASRKNTEAFF.

This chain links TRBV7-9 with TRBJ1-6; the D is unclear. The ends were cut back, 5 bases at V and 12 bases at J, with 8 bases in the middle. Germline CDR1 reads SEHNR; CDR2 reads FQNEAQ (reference sequence). The CDR3 has 11 residues. The CDR3: CASSPVEPLHF. The CDR3 nucleotides read TGTGCCAGCAGCCCTGTAGAACCCCTCCACTTT.

In its sample, this clonotype was seen a few times. The chain employs TRBV7-2 and TRBJ2-5; the D gene is possibly TRBD1 (5 bases). CDR3 length equals 13 residues. Germline V CDR1 and CDR2: SGHTA, FQGNSA. The germline V and J ends were trimmed by 2 bases and 5 bases, with 9 bases remaining between them. CDR3 loop: CASSLRQTETQYF. CDR3 sequence (DNA): TGTGCCAGCAGCTTAAGACAGACGGAGACCCAGTACTTC. Full variable domain (remainder filled in from reference TRBV7-2 and TRBJ2-5): GAGVSQSPSNKVTEKGKDVELRCDPISGHTALYWYRQSLGQGLEFLIYFQGNSAPDKSGLPSDRFSAERTGGSVSTLTIQRTQQEDSAVYLCASSLRQTETQYFGPGTRLLVL.

CDR3 residues: CASSADRVGTGELFF. The CDR3 DNA reads as TGTGCCAGTAGCGCGGACAGGGTTGGGACCGGGGAGCTGTTTTTT. The chain combines TRBV19 with TRBJ2-2; 8 bases match TRBD1. Germline lookup yields CDR1 LNHDA and CDR2 SQIVND (reference sequence). V shed 6 bases, J shed 5 bases, and the junction held 8 bases outside the gene matches. There are 15 residues in the CDR3.

This clonotype was observed a few times. CDR3 loop: CASSGEQGASATNEKLFF. The CDR3 DNA sequence: TGTGCCAGCAGCGGAGAACAGGGGGCTTCCGCAACTAATGAAAAACTGTTTTTT. The rearrangement uses TRBV4-2 and TRBJ1-4; 9 positions agree with TRBD1. V dropped 5 bases and J dropped 0; count of bases not matched to a gene: 10. In germline, CDR1 is LGHNA, CDR2 YNFKEQ. The CDR3 consists of 18 residues.

This clonotype has just a few counts. This chain uses TRBV18 with TRBJ2-7; D is uncertain. CDR1 is KGHSH, CDR2 LQKENI, per germline. This CDR3 contains 13 residues. Trimming cost V 1 base and J 9 bases, with 13 bases left between them. The CDR3 DNA follows: TGTGCCAGCTCACCACTTGGGCGCGGTGGGCAGTACGTC. Its translation is CASSPLGRGGQYV.

This clonotype came up a few times. This rearrangement joins TRBV5-1 to TRBJ2-2; D gene unclear. Trimming pared 4 bases from V and 9 bases from J, leaving 13 bases between. The CDR3 consists of 13 residues. Per germline, CDR1 SGHRS and CDR2 YFSETQ. DNA for the CDR3: TGCGCCAGCAGCCTGACCCTCGACCGGGAGCTGTTTTTT. Amino acid sequence: CASSLTLDRELFF.

The chain employs TRBV10-3 and TRBJ2-5; D might be TRBD2 (6 bases). This CDR3 region has 14 residues. V gave up 6 bases and J gave up 1 base, with 12 bases separating them. Germline V lookup: CDR1 ENHRY, CDR2 SYGVKD. CDR3 nucleotide sequence: TGTGCCATCAGGGACGGGAGCGCCCAAGAGACCCAGTACTTC. Residues: CAIRDGSAQETQYF.

The V gene is TRBV14, the J gene TRBJ1-2; D gene unclear. Germline V lookup: CDR1 SGHDN, CDR2 FVKESK. The V end lost 2 bases, the J end lost 4 bases, and 20 bases lay between the germline ends. The length of the CDR3 is 17 residues. The CDR3, as DNA: TGTGCCAGCAGCCAACGATGGTCGGGGAGAAGAGCCTATGGCTACACCTTC. Amino acid sequence: CASSQRWSGRRAYGYTF.

The rearrangement links TRBV29-1 to TRBJ2-1, with 10 bases fitting TRBD2. Germline trimming cut 0 bases from V and 0 bases from J; bases unmatched to any gene: 8. The germline gives CDR1 SQVTM, CDR2 ANQGSEA. This CDR3 contains 18 residues. In DNA, the CDR3 is TGCAGCGTTGAAGATCCCGTTAGCGGGGGGCCCTCCTACAATGAGCAGTTCTTC. It translates to CSVEDPVSGGPSYNEQFF.

The J gene is TRBJ2-5, the V gene TRBV7-2, with 8 positions matching TRBD1. With V trimmed by 2 bases and J by 0 bases, 5 bases remained unmatched. Germline-derived CDR1 and CDR2 are SGHTA and FQGNSA. This CDR3 has 16 amino acids. The CDR3 loop reads CASSLQGAVYQETQYF. The CDR3, as DNA: TGTGCCAGCAGCTTACAGGGGGCGGTGTACCAAGAGACCCAGTACTTC.

This clonotype was counted ten times or more. The chain employs TRBV6-1 and TRBJ1-5; 7 bases line up with TRBD1. This CDR3 contains 13 residues. Germline V CDR1 and CDR2: MNHNS, SASEGT. The junction had 6 bases not matched to a gene; V was cut back by 10 bases and J by 3 bases. CDR3 sequence: CATSGQNNQPQHF. CDR3 sequence (DNA): TGTGCCACTTCGGGACAGAACAATCAGCCCCAGCATTTT.

This clonotype was seen a handful of times. The chain employs TRBV4-1 and TRBJ1-2, with D perhaps matching TRBD1 (6 bases). V dropped 3 bases and J dropped 5 bases, with 13 bases sitting between them. This CDR3 has 14 amino acids. Germline loops: CDR1 MGHRA, CDR2 YSYEKL. The CDR3 DNA follows: TGCGCCAGCAGCCATGGAGGACAGTCTTATGGCTACACCTTC. The encoded protein is CASSHGGQSYGYTF.

The CDR3 region is CSARGYLAGTDTQYF. As DNA, the CDR3 is TGCAGTGCTAGAGGATACCTAGCGGGCACAGATACGCAGTATTTT. The chain employs TRBV20-1 and TRBJ2-3, with TRBD2 identical over 7 bases. Germline V gene sequence: CDR1 DFQATT, CDR2 SNEGSKA (reference sequence). This CDR3 has 15 amino acids. V lost 1 base, J lost 1 base, and 5 bases stayed unmatched.

J is TRBJ2-1 and V is TRBV9; 9 nucleotides align to TRBD2. The ends lost 0 bases at V and 11 bases at J; junction bases unmatched: 6. Per germline, CDR1 SGDLS and CDR2 YYNGEE. This CDR3 has 14 residues. The CDR3 DNA is TGTGCCAGCAGCGTAGTAGCTAGCGGGGATAAGCAGTTCTTC. The encoded protein is CASSVVASGDKQFF.

This clonotype was seen ten or more times. This chain connects TRBV5-1 to TRBJ2-3, with 10 bases that match TRBD2. The CDR3 is 18 residues long. CDR1 and CDR2 from the germline V gene are SGHRS and YFSETQ. The V and J ends lost 4 bases and 2 bases, in that order; junction bases with no gene match: 13. The CDR3 DNA follows: TGCGCCAGCAGCGGCGTAGGGCTAGCGGGGGCCTTCACAGATACGCAGTATTTT. Residues: CASSGVGLAGAFTDTQYF.

This clonotype was observed a few times. The CDR3: CASSTALGEQFF. The CDR3 bases are TGTGCCAGCAGCACCGCTCTGGGTGAGCAGTTCTTC. V usage is TRBV5-4 and J usage is TRBJ2-1; the D is unclear. The CDR3 spans 12 residues. Germline loops: CDR1 SGHNT, CDR2 YYREEE (reference sequence). V lost 4 bases, J lost 9 bases, and 11 bases lay in between.

V and J are TRBV6-6 and TRBJ1-2; perhaps TRBD1 as D (5 bases). This CDR3 is 13 amino acids long. Germline CDR1 is MNHNY and CDR2 is SVGAGI (reference sequence). The germline V and J ends were trimmed by 0 bases and 4 bases, with 6 bases remaining between them. CDR3 sequence: CASSYSTGYGYTF. In DNA form, the CDR3 reads TGTGCCAGCAGTTACTCTACAGGCTATGGCTACACCTTC.

This clonotype was seen only a few times. Written as DNA, the CDR3 is TGTGCCAGCGCTTCCTCCTATCAGCCCCAGCATTTT. Its translation: CASASSYQPQHF. The chain combines TRBV6-2 or TRBV6-3 with TRBJ1-5, with D hard to call. Germline CDR1 reads MNHEY; CDR2 reads SVGEGT. There are 12 residues in the CDR3. Trimming cost V 8 bases and J 5 bases, with 10 bases left between them.